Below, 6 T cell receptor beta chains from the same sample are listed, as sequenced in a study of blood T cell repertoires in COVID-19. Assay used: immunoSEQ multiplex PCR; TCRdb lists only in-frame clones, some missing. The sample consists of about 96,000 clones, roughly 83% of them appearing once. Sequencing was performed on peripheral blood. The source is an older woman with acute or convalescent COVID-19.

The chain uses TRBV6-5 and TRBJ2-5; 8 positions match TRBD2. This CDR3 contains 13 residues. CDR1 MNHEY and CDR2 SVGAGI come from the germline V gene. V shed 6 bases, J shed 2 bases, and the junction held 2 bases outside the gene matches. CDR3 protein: CASRASGQETQYF. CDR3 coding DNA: TGTGCCAGCAGGGCTAGCGGGCAAGAGACCCAGTACTTC.

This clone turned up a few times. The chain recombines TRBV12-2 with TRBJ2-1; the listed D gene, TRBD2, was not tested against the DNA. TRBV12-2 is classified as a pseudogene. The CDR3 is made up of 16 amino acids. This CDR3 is CASPHRGAGRYNEQFF. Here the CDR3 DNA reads TGTGCAAGTCCCCACCGAGGAGCGGGACGCTACAATGAGCAGTTCTTC.

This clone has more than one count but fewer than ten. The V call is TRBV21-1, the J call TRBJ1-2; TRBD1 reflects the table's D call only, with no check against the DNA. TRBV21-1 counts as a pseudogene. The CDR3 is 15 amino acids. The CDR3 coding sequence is TGTGCCAGCTGGCCGGGACAGGGGGCGTCGGATGGCTACACCTTC. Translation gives CASWPGQGASDGYTF.

CDR3 sequence (DNA): TGTGCCAGCAACCCTCCAGGGTTAGGTAATGAAAAACTGTTTTTT. Translated: CASNPPGLGNEKLFF. This chain uses TRBV2 with TRBJ1-4; tentatively, D is TRBD1 (5 bases). Germline CDR1 and CDR2: SNHLY and FYNNEI. The CDR3 has 15 amino acids. Trimming took 7 bases from V and 4 from J, leaving 16 bases between them.

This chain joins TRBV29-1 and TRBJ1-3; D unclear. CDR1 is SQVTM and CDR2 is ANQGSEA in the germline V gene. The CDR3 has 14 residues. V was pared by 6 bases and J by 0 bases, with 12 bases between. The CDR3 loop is CSVWAPSSGNTIYF. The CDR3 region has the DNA TGCAGCGTCTGGGCACCGAGCTCTGGAAACACCATATATTTT.

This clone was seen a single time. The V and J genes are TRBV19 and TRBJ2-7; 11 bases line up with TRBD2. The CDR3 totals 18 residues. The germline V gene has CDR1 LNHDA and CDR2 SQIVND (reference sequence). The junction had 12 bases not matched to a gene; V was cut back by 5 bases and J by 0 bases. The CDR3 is CASSLRPTSGVSSYEQYF. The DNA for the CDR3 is TGTGCCAGTAGTCTCCGACCGACTAGCGGGGTTAGCTCCTACGAGCAGTACTTC.